This TCR gamma chain derives from a study of gamma delta lymphoproliferative disorders and STAT genes. PBMCs from patients and controls supplied the genomic DNA for sequencing. This CDR3 is 13 amino acids long. Germline values: CDR1 VENAVY, CDR2 YDSYNSRV. Losses at the gene ends were 6 bases for V and 7 bases for J; bases not matched to a gene: 12. TCRdb reapplied CATT to the multiplex PCR reads. The top ten hold about 25% of the sample, which has roughly 1,400 gamma-chain clones, approximately 9.6% seen once. By share of the sample, this clone is medium-sized (0.01 to 0.1%). Input material: blood. This sequence joins TRGV8 and TRGJ1 or TRGJ2. No J gene is reported in TCRdb; it was inferred here by comparing the DNA with germline. This clonotype originated in a human donor in good health. The CDR3 sequence is CATWTSGRYKKLF. The DNA for the CDR3 is TGTGCCACCTGGACCTCCGGGCGGTATAAGAAACTCTTT.